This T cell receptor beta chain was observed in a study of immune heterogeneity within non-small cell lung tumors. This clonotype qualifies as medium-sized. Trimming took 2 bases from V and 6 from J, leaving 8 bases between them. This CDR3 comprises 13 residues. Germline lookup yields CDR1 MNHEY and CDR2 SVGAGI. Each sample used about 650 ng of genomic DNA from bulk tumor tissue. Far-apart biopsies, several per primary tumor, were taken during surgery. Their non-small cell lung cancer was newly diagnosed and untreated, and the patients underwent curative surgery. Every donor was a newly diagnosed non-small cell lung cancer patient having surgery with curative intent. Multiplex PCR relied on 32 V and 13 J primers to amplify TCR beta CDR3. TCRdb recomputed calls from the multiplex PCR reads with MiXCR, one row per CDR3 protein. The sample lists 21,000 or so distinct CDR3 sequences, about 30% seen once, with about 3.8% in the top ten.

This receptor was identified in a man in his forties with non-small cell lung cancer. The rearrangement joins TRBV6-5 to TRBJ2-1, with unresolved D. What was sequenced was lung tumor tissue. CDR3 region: CASSYSRANEQFF. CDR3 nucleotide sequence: TGTGCCAGCAGTTACAGCAGAGCCAATGAGCAGTTCTTC.